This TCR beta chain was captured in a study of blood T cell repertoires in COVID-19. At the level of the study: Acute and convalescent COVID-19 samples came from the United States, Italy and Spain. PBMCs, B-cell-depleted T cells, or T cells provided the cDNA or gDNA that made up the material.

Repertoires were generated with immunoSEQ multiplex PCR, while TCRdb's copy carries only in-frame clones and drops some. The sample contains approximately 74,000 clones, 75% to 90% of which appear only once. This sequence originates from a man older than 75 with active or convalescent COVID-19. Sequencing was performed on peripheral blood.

CDR3 protein: CSVEVSGERKNTQYF. CDR3 coding DNA: TGCAGCGTTGAGGTTAGCGGTGAGCGGAAGAATACGCAGTATTTT. The chain has TRBV29-1 and TRBJ2-3; weak D call: TRBD2 (6 bases). Germline CDR1 SQVTM, CDR2 ANQGSEA. The CDR3 contains 15 residues. V was shortened by 3 bases and J by 7 bases, with 20 bases between the two germline ends.